Given below is one T cell receptor beta chain in context. CDR3 size: 15 residues. V gave up 6 bases and J gave up 8 bases, with 20 bases separating them. Germline V gene data show CDR1 as SGHTA and CDR2 as FQGNSA. In the authors' methods: Reference gene primer amplification gave estimated nucleated cell counts. Produced via immunoSEQ multiplex PCR; TCRdb's table is partial and in-frame only. Clonal size and the V and J genes are those of that table, whereas D and trimming came from the DNA. Here the sample spans approximately 250,000 clones, around 82% being singletons. This sample was included in a study of blood T cell repertoires in COVID-19. Overall study context: Spain, Italy and the United States supplied samples that represented acute and convalescent COVID-19. Nucleic acid was either cDNA or gDNA, and it came from T cells, B-cell-depleted T cells, or PBMCs.

This TCR came from a human donor in a cohort sampled during active COVID-19. This chain joins TRBV7-2 and TRBJ2-1; a weak D match, TRBD1 (5 bases). Sequenced input: peripheral blood. CDR3 nucleotides: TGTGCCAGCAGACCCCTTAACAGCCTGGGGCATGAGCAGTTCTTC. Translating gives CASRPLNSLGHEQFF.